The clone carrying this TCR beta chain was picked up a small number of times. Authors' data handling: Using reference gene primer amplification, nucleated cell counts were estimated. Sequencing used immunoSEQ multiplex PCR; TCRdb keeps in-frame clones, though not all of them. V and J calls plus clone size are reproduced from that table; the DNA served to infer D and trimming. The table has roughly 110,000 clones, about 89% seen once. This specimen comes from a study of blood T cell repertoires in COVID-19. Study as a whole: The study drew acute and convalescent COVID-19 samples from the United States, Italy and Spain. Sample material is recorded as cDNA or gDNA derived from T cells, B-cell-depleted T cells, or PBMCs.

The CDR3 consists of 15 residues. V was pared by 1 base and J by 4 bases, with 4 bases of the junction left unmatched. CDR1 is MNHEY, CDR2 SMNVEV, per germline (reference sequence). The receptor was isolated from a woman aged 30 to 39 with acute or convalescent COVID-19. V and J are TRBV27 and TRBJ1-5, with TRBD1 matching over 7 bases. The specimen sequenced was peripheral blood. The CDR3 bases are TGTGCCAGCAGTTTATTTGGACAGGCTAATCAGCCCCAGCATTTT. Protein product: CASSLFGQANQPQHF.